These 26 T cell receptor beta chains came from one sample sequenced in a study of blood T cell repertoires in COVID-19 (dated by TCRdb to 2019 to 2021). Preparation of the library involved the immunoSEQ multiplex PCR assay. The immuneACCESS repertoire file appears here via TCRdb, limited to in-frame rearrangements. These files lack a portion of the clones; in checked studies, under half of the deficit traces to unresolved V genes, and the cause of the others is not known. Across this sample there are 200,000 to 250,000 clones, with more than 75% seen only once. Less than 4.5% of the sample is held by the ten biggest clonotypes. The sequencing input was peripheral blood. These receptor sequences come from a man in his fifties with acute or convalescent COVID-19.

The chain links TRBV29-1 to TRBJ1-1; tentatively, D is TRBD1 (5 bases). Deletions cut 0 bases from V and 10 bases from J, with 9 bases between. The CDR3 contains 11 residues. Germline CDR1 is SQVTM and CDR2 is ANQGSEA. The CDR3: CSVEEGVGAFF. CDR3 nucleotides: TGCAGCGTTGAAGAAGGGGTGGGAGCTTTCTTT.

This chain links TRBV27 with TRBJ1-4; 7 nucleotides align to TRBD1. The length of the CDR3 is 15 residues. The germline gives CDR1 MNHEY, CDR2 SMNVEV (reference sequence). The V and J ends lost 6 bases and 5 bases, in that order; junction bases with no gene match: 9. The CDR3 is CASREPGTANEKLFF. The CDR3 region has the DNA TGTGCCAGCAGGGAGCCCGGGACAGCAAATGAAAAACTGTTTTTT.

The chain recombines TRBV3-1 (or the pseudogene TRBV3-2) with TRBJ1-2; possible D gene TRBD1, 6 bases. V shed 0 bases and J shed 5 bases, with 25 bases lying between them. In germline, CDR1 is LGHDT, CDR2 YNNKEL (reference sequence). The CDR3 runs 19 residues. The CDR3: CASSQDGTKFRGGRYGYTF. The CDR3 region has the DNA TGTGCCAGCAGCCAAGATGGAACAAAGTTTCGGGGGGGCCGGTATGGCTACACCTTC.

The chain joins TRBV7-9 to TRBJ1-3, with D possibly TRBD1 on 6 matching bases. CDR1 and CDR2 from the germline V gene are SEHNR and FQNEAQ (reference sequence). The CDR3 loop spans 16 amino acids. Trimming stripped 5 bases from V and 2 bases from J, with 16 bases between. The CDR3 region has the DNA TGTGCCAGCAGCAATACACAGGGAAGGGCTGGAAACACCATATATTTT. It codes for CASSNTQGRAGNTIYF.

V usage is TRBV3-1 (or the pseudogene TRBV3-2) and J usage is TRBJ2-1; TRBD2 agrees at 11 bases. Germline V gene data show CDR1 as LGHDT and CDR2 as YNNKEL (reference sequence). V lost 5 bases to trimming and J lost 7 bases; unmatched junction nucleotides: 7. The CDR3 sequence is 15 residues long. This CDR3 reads CASSDTSGGRNEQFF. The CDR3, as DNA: TGTGCCAGCAGCGATACTAGCGGGGGAAGGAATGAGCAGTTCTTC.

The CDR3 bases are TGCGCCAGCAGCCAAGCGACAGGGGTTTCTGAAAAACTGTTTTTT. Protein sequence: CASSQATGVSEKLFF. This chain joins TRBV4-1 and TRBJ1-4; 8 nucleotides align to TRBD1. The germline CDR1 and CDR2 sequences are MGHRA and YSYEKL. The CDR3 totals 15 residues. Germline trimming cut 1 base from V and 7 bases from J; bases unmatched to any gene: 5.

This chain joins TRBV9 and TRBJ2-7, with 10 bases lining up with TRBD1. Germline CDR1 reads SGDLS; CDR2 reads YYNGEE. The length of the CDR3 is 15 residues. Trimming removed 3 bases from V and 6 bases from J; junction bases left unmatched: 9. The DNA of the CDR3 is TGTGCCAGCAGCGCCCCCGGGACAGGGGTTCGCGAGCAGTACTTC. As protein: CASSAPGTGVREQYF.

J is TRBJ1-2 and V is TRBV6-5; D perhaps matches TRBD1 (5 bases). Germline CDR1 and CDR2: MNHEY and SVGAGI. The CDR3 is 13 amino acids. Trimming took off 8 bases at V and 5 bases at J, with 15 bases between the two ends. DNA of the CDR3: TGTGCCAGCGTCCTGACAGAATCTTATGGCTACACCTTC. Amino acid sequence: CASVLTESYGYTF.

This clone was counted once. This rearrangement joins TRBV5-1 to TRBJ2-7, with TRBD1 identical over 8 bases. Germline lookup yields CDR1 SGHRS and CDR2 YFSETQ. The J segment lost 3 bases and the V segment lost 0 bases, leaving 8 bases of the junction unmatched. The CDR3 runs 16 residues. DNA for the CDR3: TGCGCCAGCAGCTTGGCCGGGACAGGTCGTGGCTACGAGCAGTACTTC. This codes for CASSLAGTGRGYEQYF.

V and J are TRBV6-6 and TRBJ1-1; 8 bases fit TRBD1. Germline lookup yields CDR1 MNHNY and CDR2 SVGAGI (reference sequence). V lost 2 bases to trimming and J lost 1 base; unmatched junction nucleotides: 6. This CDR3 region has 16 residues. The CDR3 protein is CASSYTWDRRNTEAFF. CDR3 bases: TGTGCCAGCAGTTACACGTGGGACAGGAGGAACACTGAAGCTTTCTTT.

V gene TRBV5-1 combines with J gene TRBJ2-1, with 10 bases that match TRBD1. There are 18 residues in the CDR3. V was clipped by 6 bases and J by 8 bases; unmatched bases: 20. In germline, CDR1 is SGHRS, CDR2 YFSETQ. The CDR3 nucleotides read TGCGCCAGCACCCCGGAGGGACAGGGGTCGGGATCGATCGATGAGCAGTTCTTC. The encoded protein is CASTPEGQGSGSIDEQFF.

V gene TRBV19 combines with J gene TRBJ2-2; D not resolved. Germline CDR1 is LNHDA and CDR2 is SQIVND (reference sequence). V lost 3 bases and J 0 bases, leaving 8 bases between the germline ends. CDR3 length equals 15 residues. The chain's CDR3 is CASSIARSNTGELFF. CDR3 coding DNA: TGTGCCAGTAGTATTGCCAGGTCGAACACCGGGGAGCTGTTTTTT.

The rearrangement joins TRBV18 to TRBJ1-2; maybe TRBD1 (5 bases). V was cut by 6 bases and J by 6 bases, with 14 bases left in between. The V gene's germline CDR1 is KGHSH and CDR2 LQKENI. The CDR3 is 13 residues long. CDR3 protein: CASSTGSENGYTF. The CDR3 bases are TGTGCCAGCTCCACAGGTTCGGAAAATGGCTACACCTTC.

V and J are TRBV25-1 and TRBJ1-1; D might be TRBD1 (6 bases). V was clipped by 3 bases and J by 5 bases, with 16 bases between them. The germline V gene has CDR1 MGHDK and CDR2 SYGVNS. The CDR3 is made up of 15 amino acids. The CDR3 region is CASSDGGRGATEAFF. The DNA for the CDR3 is TGTGCCAGCAGTGATGGGGGCAGGGGCGCGACTGAAGCTTTCTTT.

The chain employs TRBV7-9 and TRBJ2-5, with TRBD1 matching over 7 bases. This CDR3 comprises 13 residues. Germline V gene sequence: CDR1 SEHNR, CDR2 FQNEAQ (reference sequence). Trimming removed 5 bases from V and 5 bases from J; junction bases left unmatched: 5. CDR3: CASSTTGTETQYF. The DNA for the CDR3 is TGTGCCAGCAGCACGACAGGGACCGAGACCCAGTACTTC.

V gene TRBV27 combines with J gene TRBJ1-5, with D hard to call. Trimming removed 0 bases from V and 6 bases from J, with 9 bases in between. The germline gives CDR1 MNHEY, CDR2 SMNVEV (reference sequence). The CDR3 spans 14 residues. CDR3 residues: CASSLSSRGQPQHF. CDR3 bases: TGTGCCAGCAGTTTATCCTCCCGGGGTCAGCCCCAGCATTTT.

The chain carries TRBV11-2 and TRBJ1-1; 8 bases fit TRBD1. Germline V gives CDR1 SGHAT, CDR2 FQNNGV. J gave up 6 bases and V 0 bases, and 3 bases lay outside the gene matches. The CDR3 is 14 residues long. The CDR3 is CASSLDRGRSEAFF. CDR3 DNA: TGTGCCAGCAGCTTAGACAGGGGGCGATCTGAAGCTTTCTTT. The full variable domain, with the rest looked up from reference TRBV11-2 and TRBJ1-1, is EAGVAQSPRYKIIEKRQSVAFWCNPISGHATLYWYQQILGQGPKLLIQFQNNGVVDDSQLPKDRFSAERLKGVDSTLKIQPAKLEDSAVYLCASSLDRGRSEAFFGQGTRLTVV.

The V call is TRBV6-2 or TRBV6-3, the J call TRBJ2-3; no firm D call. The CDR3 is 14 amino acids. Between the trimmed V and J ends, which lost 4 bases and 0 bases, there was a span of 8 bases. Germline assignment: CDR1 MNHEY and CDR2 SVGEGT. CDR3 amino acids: CASSLMRSTDTQYF. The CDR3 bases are TGTGCCAGCAGTTTGATGCGGAGCACAGATACGCAGTATTTT.

CDR3 sequence: CASSARFDIGTYGYTF. CDR3 in DNA: TGTGCCAGCAGCGCCCGATTCGACATAGGAACCTATGGCTACACCTTC. The V and J genes are TRBV9 and TRBJ1-2; D unresolved. Germline V gene data show CDR1 as SGDLS and CDR2 as YYNGEE. The CDR3 consists of 16 residues. The ends were cut back, 3 bases at V and 4 bases at J, with 19 bases in the middle.

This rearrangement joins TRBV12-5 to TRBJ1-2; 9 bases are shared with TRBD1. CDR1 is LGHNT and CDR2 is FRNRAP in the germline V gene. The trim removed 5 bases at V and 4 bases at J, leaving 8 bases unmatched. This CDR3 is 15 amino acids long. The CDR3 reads CASGPYTGGVYGYTF. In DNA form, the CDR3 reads TGTGCTAGTGGTCCCTACACAGGGGGCGTCTATGGCTACACCTTC.

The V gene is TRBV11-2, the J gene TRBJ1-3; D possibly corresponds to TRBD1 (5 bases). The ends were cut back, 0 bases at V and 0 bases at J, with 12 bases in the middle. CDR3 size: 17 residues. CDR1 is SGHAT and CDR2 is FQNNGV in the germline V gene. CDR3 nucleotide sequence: TGTGCCAGCAGCTTAGAGGGATACGGGGGCTCTGGAAACACCATATATTTT. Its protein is CASSLEGYGGSGNTIYF.

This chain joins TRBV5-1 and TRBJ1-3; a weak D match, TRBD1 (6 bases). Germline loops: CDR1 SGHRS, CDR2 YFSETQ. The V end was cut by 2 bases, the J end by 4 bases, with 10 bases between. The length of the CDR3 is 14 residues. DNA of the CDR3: TGCGCCAGCAGCTTCGGAACAGGGGGAAACACCATATATTTT. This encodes CASSFGTGGNTIYF.

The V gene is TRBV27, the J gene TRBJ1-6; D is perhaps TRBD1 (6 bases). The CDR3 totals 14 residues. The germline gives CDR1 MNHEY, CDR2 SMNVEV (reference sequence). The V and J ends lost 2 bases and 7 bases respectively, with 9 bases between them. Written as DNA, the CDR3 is TGTGCCAGCAGTTTAAGGGACAAGAATTCACCCCTCCACTTT. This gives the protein CASSLRDKNSPLHF.

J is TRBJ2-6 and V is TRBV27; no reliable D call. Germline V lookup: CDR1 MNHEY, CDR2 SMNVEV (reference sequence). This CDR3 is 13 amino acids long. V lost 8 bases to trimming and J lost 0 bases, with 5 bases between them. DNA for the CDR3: TGTGCCAGCGTCGGCTCTGGGGCCAACGTCCTGACTTTC. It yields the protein CASVGSGANVLTF.

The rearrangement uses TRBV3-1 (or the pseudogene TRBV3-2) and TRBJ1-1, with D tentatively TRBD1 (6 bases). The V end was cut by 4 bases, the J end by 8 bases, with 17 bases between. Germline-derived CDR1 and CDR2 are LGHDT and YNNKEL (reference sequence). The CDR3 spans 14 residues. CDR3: CASSPYRDGTEAFF. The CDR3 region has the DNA TGTGCCAGCAGCCCATACAGGGACGGGACCGAAGCTTTCTTT.

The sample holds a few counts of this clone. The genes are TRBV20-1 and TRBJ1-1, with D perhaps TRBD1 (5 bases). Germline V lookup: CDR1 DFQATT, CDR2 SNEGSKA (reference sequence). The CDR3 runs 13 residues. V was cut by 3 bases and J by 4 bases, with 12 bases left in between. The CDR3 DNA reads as TGCAGTGCTAGTAACACAGGTTTCACTGAAGCTTTCTTT. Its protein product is CSASNTGFTEAFF.